This is a list of T cell receptor beta chains from one sample in a study of T cell responses to AZD1222 COVID-19 vaccine. Libraries were prepared by immunoSEQ multiplex PCR; TCRdb keeps only in-frame clonotypes and omits some of them. The data contain under 250,000 clones, roughly 91% of them singletons. The sample here was peripheral blood, taken on day 0 of MenACWY control vaccination. The receptors here all came from an adult in good health. The CDR3 runs from the conserved cysteine through the conserved F or W. The order of the fields is clone size, V gene, D gene, J gene, CDR3 DNA, CDR3 protein. D genes are given only for firm matches. Size is omitted from some rows. Given values are once, few, many or a class for expanded clones.

clone size: NA; V gene: TRBV28; D gene: TRBD1; J gene: TRBJ1-4; CDR3 DNA: TGTGCCAGCAGTTTACCCTCGGACAGGGGGCTTGGTGAAAAACTGTTTTTT; CDR3 protein: CASSLPSDRGLGEKLFF
clone size: NA; V gene: TRBV19; D gene: NA; J gene: TRBJ1-5; CDR3 DNA: TGTGCCAGTAGTATAGATGGTGGTCCCAATCAGCCCCAGCATTTT; CDR3 protein: CASSIDGGPNQPQHF
clone size: NA; V gene: TRBV6-5; D gene: NA; J gene: TRBJ1-1; CDR3 DNA: TGTGCCAGCAGTTACTCGTTCCAGATGGGTGAAGCTTTCTTT; CDR3 protein: CASSYSFQMGEAFF
clone size: NA; V gene: TRBV7-2; D gene: TRBD1; J gene: TRBJ1-1; CDR3 DNA: TGTGCCAGCAGCCCCCAGACAGGGATGAACACTGAAGCTTTCTTT; CDR3 protein: CASSPQTGMNTEAFF
clone size: once; V gene: TRBV27; D gene: NA; J gene: TRBJ1-1; CDR3 DNA: TGTGCCAGCAGTTTATTCGTCCAGGGAGGCACTGAAGCTTTCTTT; CDR3 protein: CASSLFVQGGTEAFF
clone size: NA; V gene: TRBV19; D gene: NA; J gene: TRBJ1-5; CDR3 DNA: TGTGCCAGTAGTATAGGGGGGGTCAGCAATCAGCCCCAGCATTTT; CDR3 protein: CASSIGGVSNQPQHF
clone size: once; V gene: TRBV29-1; D gene: TRBD2; J gene: TRBJ2-2; CDR3 DNA: TGCAGCGTTGTACTCCGGGGAGGGCGGGGGAACACCGGGGAGCTGTTTTTT; CDR3 protein: CSVVLRGGRGNTGELFF
clone size: once; V gene: TRBV4-3; D gene: NA; J gene: TRBJ1-5; CDR3 DNA: TGCGCCAGCAGCCAAGATCTCCGAAGCAATCAGCCCCAGCATTTT; CDR3 protein: CASSQDLRSNQPQHF
clone size: NA; V gene: TRBV11-2; D gene: NA; J gene: TRBJ1-4; CDR3 DNA: TGTGCCAGCAGCTTAGACAGTGCAACTAATGAAAAACTGTTTTTT; CDR3 protein: CASSLDSATNEKLFF
clone size: NA; V gene: TRBV18; D gene: TRBD1; J gene: TRBJ1-6; CDR3 DNA: TGTGCCAGCTCACCACCGGGGGGACAGGGTGGGTCACCCCTCCACTTT; CDR3 protein: CASSPPGGQGGSPLHF
clone size: NA; V gene: TRBV2; D gene: TRBD1; J gene: TRBJ2-2; CDR3 DNA: TGTGCCAGCAAACGGGGCCAGGGGGCCACCGGGGAGCTGTTTTTT; CDR3 protein: CASKRGQGATGELFF
clone size: NA; V gene: TRBV19; D gene: NA; J gene: TRBJ1-4; CDR3 DNA: TGTGCCAGTAGTATAAGTCTCGACTCCCTACCAACTAATGAAAAACTGTTTTTT; CDR3 protein: CASSISLDSLPTNEKLFF
clone size: NA; V gene: TRBV2; D gene: NA; J gene: TRBJ1-2; CDR3 DNA: TGTGCCAGATACAGCATTGGTGGCTACACCTTC; CDR3 protein: CARYSIGGYTF
clone size: NA; V gene: TRBV7-9; D gene: TRBD2; J gene: TRBJ2-2; CDR3 DNA: TGTGCCAGCCGCTGTAGGGGGACTAGCGATTGGTTGGACACCGGGGAGCTGTTTTTT; CDR3 protein: CASRCRGTSDWLDTGELFF
clone size: once; V gene: TRBV3-1/TRBV3-2; D gene: TRBD2; J gene: TRBJ2-5; CDR3 DNA: TGTGCCAGCGTACAGCGGGGCCAAGAGACCCAGTACTTC; CDR3 protein: CASVQRGQETQYF
clone size: once; V gene: TRBV3-1/TRBV3-2; D gene: TRBD1; J gene: TRBJ1-1; CDR3 DNA: TGTGCCAGCAGCCCCCAGATCGGCCAAAGACAGGGTACTGAAGCTTTCTTT; CDR3 protein: CASSPQIGQRQGTEAFF
clone size: NA; V gene: TRBV27; D gene: NA; J gene: TRBJ1-2; CDR3 DNA: TGTGCCAGCAGTGTCGCATCTAACTATGGCTACACCTTC; CDR3 protein: CASSVASNYGYTF
clone size: NA; V gene: TRBV15; D gene: TRBD1; J gene: TRBJ1-1; CDR3 DNA: TGTGCCACCAGCAGAAATACAGGGGGCCGCACTGAAGCTTTCTTT; CDR3 protein: CATSRNTGGRTEAFF
clone size: NA; V gene: TRBV6-5; D gene: NA; J gene: TRBJ1-2; CDR3 DNA: TGTGCCAGCAGACCCACCACAGGGAACTATGGCTACACCTTC; CDR3 protein: CASRPTTGNYGYTF
clone size: NA; V gene: TRBV5-1; D gene: NA; J gene: TRBJ1-2; CDR3 DNA: TGCGCCAGCAGCTTGGACAGGGAGGGGCCTCGGGGCTACACCTTC; CDR3 protein: CASSLDREGPRGYTF
clone size: NA; V gene: TRBV9; D gene: TRBD2; J gene: TRBJ2-3; CDR3 DNA: TGTGCCAGCAGCGTAGTTGGGACTAGCGGGGGGTACACAGATACGCAGTATTTT; CDR3 protein: CASSVVGTSGGYTDTQYF
clone size: NA; V gene: TRBV19; D gene: NA; J gene: TRBJ1-1; CDR3 DNA: TGTGCCAGTAGTTTAGGACGGATTGAAGCTTTCTTT; CDR3 protein: CASSLGRIEAFF
clone size: NA; V gene: TRBV19; D gene: TRBD2; J gene: TRBJ2-1; CDR3 DNA: TGTGCCAGTAAAGAAGGACGCACTAGCGGGTACAATGAGCAGTTCTTC; CDR3 protein: CASKEGRTSGYNEQFF
clone size: NA; V gene: TRBV6-5; D gene: NA; J gene: TRBJ2-7; CDR3 DNA: TGTGCCAGCAGCCTACACGGGGAGCAGTACTTC; CDR3 protein: CASSLHGEQYF
clone size: few; V gene: TRBV28; D gene: NA; J gene: TRBJ1-6; CDR3 DNA: TGTGCCAGCAGTTTAGCTTCGTTCAATTCACCCCTCCACTTT; CDR3 protein: CASSLASFNSPLHF
clone size: NA; V gene: TRBV7-4; D gene: NA; J gene: TRBJ1-6; CDR3 DNA: TGTGCCAGCAGCCCACTGTGCAGGGGCTCCTATAATTCACCCCTCCACTTT; CDR3 protein: CASSPLCRGSYNSPLHF
clone size: few; V gene: TRBV6-5; D gene: TRBD1; J gene: TRBJ1-5; CDR3 DNA: TGTGCCAGCAGGGTCTGGACAGGGGGCAATCAGCCCCAGCATTTT; CDR3 protein: CASRVWTGGNQPQHF
clone size: NA; V gene: TRBV9; D gene: NA; J gene: TRBJ2-5; CDR3 DNA: TGTGCCAGCAGCGTACGGGACGGACGGCAAGAGACCCAGTACTTC; CDR3 protein: CASSVRDGRQETQYF
clone size: NA; V gene: TRBV30; D gene: NA; J gene: TRBJ1-4; CDR3 DNA: TGTGCCTGGAGTGTACAACGGCAGGGGAGTGAAAAACTGTTTTTT; CDR3 protein: CAWSVQRQGSEKLFF
clone size: NA; V gene: TRBV11-2; D gene: NA; J gene: TRBJ1-2; CDR3 DNA: TGTGCCAGCAGCTTAGATCATCCGGGTGGCTACACCTTC; CDR3 protein: CASSLDHPGGYTF
clone size: NA; V gene: TRBV18; D gene: NA; J gene: TRBJ1-2; CDR3 DNA: TGTGCCAGCTCACTTACAGGGAATGGCTACACCTTC; CDR3 protein: CASSLTGNGYTF
clone size: NA; V gene: TRBV15; D gene: NA; J gene: TRBJ2-3; CDR3 DNA: TGTGCCACCAGCAGAGTGGTGGGGGGGGCAACAGATACGCAGTATTTT; CDR3 protein: CATSRVVGGATDTQYF